The 8 T cell receptor beta chains below come from one sample, sequenced in a study of identical twins. TCRdb re-called the 5' RACE reads through MiXCR, storing one row per CDR3 protein. The table has approximately 190,000 distinct CDR3 sequences, 15% to 20% seen once. These same records also appear under a second study, on T cells expressing NK-cell markers.

The sequenced sample consisted of CD8+ T cells sorted from blood. Receptors were obtained from a woman aged 18-35 years in good health.

The chain couples TRBV5-1 to TRBJ1-2; D call uncertain. The CDR3 extends over 15 amino acids. CDR1 and CDR2 from the germline V gene are SGHRS and YFSETQ. The germline V and J ends were trimmed by 0 bases and 2 bases, with 11 bases remaining between them. CDR3 sequence: CASSLAGFPNYGYTF. The CDR3, as DNA: TGCGCCAGCAGCTTGGCCGGATTCCCAAACTATGGCTACACCTTC. The full variable domain, with the rest looked up from reference TRBV5-1 and TRBJ1-2, is KAGVTQTPRYLIKTRGQQVTLSCSPISGHRSVSWYQQTPGQGLQFLFEYFSETQRNKGNFPGRFSGRQFSNSRSEMNVSTLELGDSALYLCASSLAGFPNYGYTFGSGTRLTVV.

This clonotype turned up a few times. The chain combines TRBV7-9 with TRBJ1-4; the D is unclear. The CDR3 consists of 15 residues. Trimming removed 1 base from V and 0 bases from J, with 6 bases in between. Germline V gene sequence: CDR1 SEHNR, CDR2 FQNEAQ (reference sequence). The CDR3 region is CASSLDGATNEKLFF. CDR3 nucleotide sequence: TGTGCCAGCAGCTTAGACGGTGCAACTAATGAAAAACTGTTTTTT.

The CDR3 nucleotides are TGCAGCGTTAGACAGGGAGTAAGTGAAAAACTGTTTTTT. This codes for CSVRQGVSEKLFF. The chain uses TRBV29-1 and TRBJ1-4; 7 bases are shared with TRBD1. CDR3 length equals 13 residues. J was trimmed by 7 bases and V by 5 bases; bases with no gene match: 7. CDR1 is SQVTM, CDR2 ANQGSEA, per germline.

The CDR3, as DNA: TGTGCCAGCAATGGGGGTCCGGACCCGCTAGATACGCAGTATTTT. Its protein product is CASNGGPDPLDTQYF. The chain employs TRBV27 and TRBJ2-3; D may match TRBD1 or TRBD2 (5 bases each). V dropped 7 bases and J dropped 5 bases, with 19 bases sitting between them. The CDR3 loop spans 15 amino acids. Germline V gene lookup returns CDR1 MNHEY and CDR2 SMNVEV (reference sequence).

There are a few counts of this clonotype. The V call is TRBV7-8, the J call TRBJ1-1, with D possibly matching TRBD1 (5 bases). This CDR3 has 15 amino acids. Germline values: CDR1 SGHVS, CDR2 FQNEAQ. V was shortened by 2 bases and J by 1 base, with 11 bases between the two germline ends. The CDR3 DNA sequence: TGTGCCAGCAGCTTACCGGGCAGGGAGAACACTGAAGCTTTCTTT. It codes for CASSLPGRENTEAFF. Looking up the rest from reference TRBV7-8 and TRBJ1-1 gives the full variable domain: GAGVSQSPRYKVAKRGQDVALRCDPISGHVSLFWYQQALGQGPEFLTYFQNEAQLDKSGLPSDRFFAERPEGSVSTLKIQRTQQEDSAVYLCASSLPGRENTEAFFGQGTRLTVV.

The CDR3 DNA follows: TGTGCCAGCAGCCCCACCATGTACAATGAGCAGTTCTTC. Translation gives CASSPTMYNEQFF. J is TRBJ2-1 and V is TRBV11-2; the D is unclear. The CDR3 sequence is 13 residues long. The V end lost 5 bases, the J end lost 4 bases, and 9 bases lay between the germline ends. Per germline, CDR1 SGHAT and CDR2 FQNNGV.

This chain uses TRBV29-1 with TRBJ2-3; D tentatively fits TRBD1 or TRBD2 (5 bases each). CDR3 size: 10 residues. V was trimmed by 6 bases and J by 5 bases, leaving 6 bases between them. From germline, CDR1 is SQVTM and CDR2 ANQGSEA. This chain's CDR3 is CSVGEDTQYF. The CDR3 bases are TGCAGCGTGGGGGAAGATACGCAGTATTTT.

The rearrangement links TRBV7-6 to TRBJ2-7; TRBD1 matches 7 bases. The CDR3 extends over 16 amino acids. Trimming at V came to 5 bases and at J to 6 bases, leaving 16 bases not matched to a gene. Germline V CDR1 and CDR2: SGHVS, FNYEAQ. CDR3 protein: CASSPVTGSKSTEQYF. The CDR3 nucleotides read TGTGCCAGCAGCCCAGTGACAGGGTCCAAATCTACCGAGCAGTACTTC.